This T cell receptor (beta chain) was found in a study of identifying expanded T cells in peripheral blood. General study points: Over two and four weeks, about 15 and 18 clones changed, versus approximately 1.2 between replicates.

Per the germline V gene, CDR1 is MNHEY and CDR2 is SVGAGI. V was cut by 7 bases and J by 5 bases, with 11 bases left in between. The CDR3 totals 12 residues. Libraries were prepared by immunoSEQ multiplex PCR; TCRdb keeps only in-frame clonotypes and omits some of them. The repertoire has some 95,000 clones, 70% to 90% of them found once; the top ten carry around 5.6%. Healthy donors had no documented immune events, such as infections, while sampled. Worth noting for this clone: Its antigen remains unidentified.

V gene TRBV6-5 combines with J gene TRBJ1-2; D remains unclear. Sequences were obtained from blood. The TCR comes from a person aged 18 to 70 in good health. The CDR3 reads CASTSTDYGYTF. CDR3 coding DNA: TGTGCCAGCACCTCCACTGATTATGGCTACACCTTC.